Following are 4 T cell receptor beta chains from one sample sequenced in a study of OX40 agonist ivuxolimab in advanced cancers. The library was prepared using the immunoSEQ multiplex PCR assay. In its TCRdb copy, this immuneACCESS table keeps in-frame sequences only and misses some clones. Where compared with another copy, unresolved V genes explain less than half of these, and the others have no known cause. The table for this sample lists some 80,000 clones; about 91% of them were counted only once. The ten top clones hold approximately 0.4% of the sample. The specimen was CD4+ or CD8+ T cells sorted from blood, collected in a trial of the OX40 agonist ivuxolimab. Receptors were obtained from an adult with an advanced solid tumor such as melanoma, head and neck, liver or kidney cancer.

The chain couples TRBV5-1 to TRBJ2-7; D might be TRBD2 (5 bases). The V and J ends lost 4 bases and 0 bases respectively, with 11 bases between them. Germline V gives CDR1 SGHRS, CDR2 YFSETQ. The CDR3 runs 14 residues. As DNA, the CDR3 is TGCGCCAGCAGCCAGGCCGAGGGCTCCTACGAGCAGTACTTC. It translates to CASSQAEGSYEQYF. The variable domain in full, with the rest retrieved from reference TRBV5-1 and TRBJ2-7, is KAGVTQTPRYLIKTRGQQVTLSCSPISGHRSVSWYQQTPGQGLQFLFEYFSETQRNKGNFPGRFSGRQFSNSRSEMNVSTLELGDSALYLCASSQAEGSYEQYFGPGTRLTVT.

V gene TRBV5-1 combines with J gene TRBJ1-5, with TRBD1 as a possible D gene (6 bases). The V end lost 5 bases, the J end lost 7 bases, and 19 bases lay between the germline ends. Germline V gene sequence: CDR1 SGHRS, CDR2 YFSETQ. The CDR3 runs 15 residues. The CDR3 DNA is TGCGCCAGCAGTCTTTCGGCGGGGGGCAGCCAGCCCCAGCATTTT. Its protein product is CASSLSAGGSQPQHF.

This clone was seen once. The chain recombines TRBV20-1 with TRBJ2-1, with D hard to call. Germline CDR1 reads DFQATT; CDR2 reads SNEGSKA (reference sequence). The CDR3 extends over 11 amino acids. With 5 bases removed from V and 6 bases from J, the gap between germline ends came to 8 bases. The CDR3 nucleotides are TGCAGTGCTGGAAATTTCAATGAGCAGTTCTTC. This encodes CSAGNFNEQFF.

This clone came up a few times. V is TRBV11-3 and J is TRBJ1-3, with TRBD1 matching over 7 bases. The germline V gene encodes CDR1 SGHNT and CDR2 YENEEA. With 3 bases clipped from V and 1 base from J, the junction kept 3 bases outside the gene matches. The CDR3 consists of 15 residues. DNA of the CDR3: TGTGCCAGCAGCTTCGAGGGGGCATCTGGAAACACCATATATTTT. Its protein product is CASSFEGASGNTIYF.